Sequencing of this T cell receptor (beta chain) was carried out in a study of T cell responses to AZD1222 COVID-19 vaccine. About this clone: Its antigen remains unknown.

V lost 3 bases and J lost 6; bases outside the gene matches: 1. This CDR3 has 12 residues. Germline values: CDR1 KGHSH, CDR2 LQKENI. Profiling relied on immunoSEQ multiplex PCR, and the TCRdb table lists in-frame clones only, not all of them. The sample holds around 110,000 clones, around 81% seen once. Findings of the study overall: When two AZD1222 doses had been given, Spike-specific TCR breadth and depth rose.

This specimen consisted of peripheral blood, obtained on day 0 of AZD1222 vaccination. The genes are TRBV18 and TRBJ1-2, with 7 positions matching TRBD1. The clonotype comes from an adult in good health. The CDR3 is CASSPGQHGYTF. CDR3 DNA: TGTGCCAGCTCACCGGGACAGCATGGCTACACCTTC.